The rows below give T cell receptor beta chains drawn from one sample of a study of T cells in Graves' hyperthyroidism and ophthalmopathy. TCRdb processed the multiplex PCR reads anew with MiXCR; each CDR3 protein has one entry. The sample lists approximately 400,000 distinct CDR3 sequences, 19% occurring once. The sequencing input was blood. The receptor source for this set is a woman between 18 and 29 years old with Graves' hyperthyroidism. The CDR3 runs from the conserved cysteine through the conserved F or W. D genes are given only for firm matches. For some rows the clone size is stated as once, few or many, or as a class when expanded; others skip it.

V,size,J,D,DNA,CDR3
TRBV6-1,many,TRBJ2-6,-,TGTGCCAGCAGAGATTGGAGCTCTGGGGCCAACGTCCTGACTTTC,CASRDWSSGANVLTF
TRBV5-1,-,TRBJ1-2,-,TGCGCCAGCAGCCTATTGACAGGCCAGAGGGGTAACTATGGCTACACCTTC,CASSLLTGQRGNYGYTF
TRBV24-1,many,TRBJ1-5,-,TGTGCCAGCGCGTATGGCAATCAGCCCCAGCATTTT,CASAYGNQPQHF
TRBV6-5,many,TRBJ1-5,-,TGTGCCACCAGGGGATCCGCTTACGTGGGCAATCAGCCCCAGCATTTT,CATRGSAYVGNQPQHF
TRBV24-1,many,TRBJ2-5,-,TGTGCCACCAGTGATGGAAACAGGTGGTTCGAGACCCAGTACTTC,CATSDGNRWFETQYF
TRBV27,-,TRBJ1-3,-,TGTGCCAGCGGGGCCTCTGGCTCTGGAAACACCATATATTTT,CASGASGSGNTIYF
TRBV11-1,many,TRBJ1-3,TRBD1,TGTGCCAGCAGCTTGGGACAGGGGCGTATTTCTGGAAACACCATATATTTT,CASSLGQGRISGNTIYF
TRBV6-5,many,TRBJ1-2,-,TGTGCCAGCAGTTACGGGACAAACTATGGCTACACCTTC,CASSYGTNYGYTF
TRBV4-1,many,TRBJ1-1,-,TGCGCCAGCAGCCAAGTCGACAGCATGAACACTGAAGCTTTCTTT,CASSQVDSMNTEAFF
TRBV20-1,-,TRBJ2-5,TRBD1,TGCAGTGCTAGTGTGACAGGGGGCGCGGAGACCCAGTACTTC,CSASVTGGAETQYF